The rows below give T cell receptor beta chains drawn from one sample of a study of blood T cell repertoires in COVID-19. TCRdb keeps only in-frame clones here, not all; method: immunoSEQ multiplex PCR. The data show roughly 29,000 clones, 70% to 90% seen once. The sample comprised peripheral blood. The receptors derive from a woman of 80 years or more with COVID-19, enrolled during active disease. The CDR3 runs from the conserved cysteine through the conserved F or W. The D gene is left open where the match is weak. Size values are once, few and many counts, or a class for expanded clones, and some rows have none.

v_call	clone_size	j_call	d_call	cdr3_length	cdr3_nt	cdr3_aa
TRBV5-1	.	TRBJ1-6	.	15	TGCGCCAGCAGTCCCCAGGGTATGCCTAATTCACCCCTCCACTTT	CASSPQGMPNSPLHF
TRBV5-4	once	TRBJ1-6	.	13	TGTGCCAGCTCAGGACTGCCTAATTCACCCCTCCACTTT	CASSGLPNSPLHF
TRBV4-1	once	TRBJ2-1	TRBD2	15	TGCGCCAGCAGCCAACCGGGACTAGCTGACAATGAGCAGTTCTTC	CASSQPGLADNEQFF
TRBV30	.	TRBJ2-7	TRBD2	13	TGTGCCGGAGCGGGGGTTCTTTCCTACGAGCAGTACTTC	CAGAGVLSYEQYF
TRBV10-2	.	TRBJ2-3	.	12	TGCGCCAGCAGTGGGTCGAGGGATACGCAGTATTTT	CASSGSRDTQYF
TRBV10-3	.	TRBJ1-3	TRBD1	14	TGTGCCATCAGTGAGGCAACAGGGGTGGACACCATATATTTT	CAISEATGVDTIYF
TRBV6-6	.	TRBJ1-6	.	18	TGTGCTAGCAGTCCCCAGGGGCGGGCAGGATCCTATAATTCACCCCTCCACTTT	CASSPQGRAGSYNSPLHF
TRBV6-5	.	TRBJ1-1	.	12	TGTGCCAGCAGTTCAGGGGATTCTGAAGCTTTCTTT	CASSSGDSEAFF
TRBV30	.	TRBJ1-1	.	14	TGTGCCTGGAGAAAGGAGGGGTTGAACACTGAAGCTTTCTTT	CAWRKEGLNTEAFF
TRBV5-1	.	TRBJ1-2	TRBD1	15	TGCGCCAGCAGCACAGGACAGGGAGGTAGCTATGGCTACACCTTC	CASSTGQGGSYGYTF
TRBV5-1	.	TRBJ1-3	.	15	TGCGCCAGCAGCTTAACAGGGCACACTGGAAACACCATATATTTT	CASSLTGHTGNTIYF
TRBV18	.	TRBJ1-3	.	18	TGTGCCAGCTCACCGTCCACAGGGCTGCGGATGGCTGGAAACACCATATATTTT	CASSPSTGLRMAGNTIYF
TRBV6-1	.	TRBJ2-7	.	15	TGTGCCAGCAGTGAAGGGGGACTGGGCTCCTACGAGCAGTACTTC	CASSEGGLGSYEQYF
TRBV7-8	.	TRBJ2-2	TRBD2	16	TGTGCCAGCAGCTCGACTAGCGGGGAGAACACCGGGGAGCTGTTTTTT	CASSSTSGENTGELFF
TRBV7-9	.	TRBJ2-3	.	15	TGTGCCAGCAGCTTAAACCGGGGGGCTATAGATACGCAGTATTTT	CASSLNRGAIDTQYF
TRBV7-9	.	TRBJ2-7	.	12	TGTGCCAGCAGCCCATCCTCCTACGAGCAGTACTTC	CASSPSSYEQYF
TRBV29-1	once	TRBJ2-5	TRBD1	13	TGCAGCGTTGCGCAGGGGGCGGGGGAGACCCAGTACTTC	CSVAQGAGETQYF
TRBV19	.	TRBJ1-3	.	15	TGTGCCAGTAGTATCGAGGGCCTCTCTGGAAACACCATATATTTT	CASSIEGLSGNTIYF
TRBV24-1	once	TRBJ1-5	.	14	TGTGCCACCAGTGAACAGGGCTTTGATCAGCCCCAGCATTTT	CATSEQGFDQPQHF
TRBV6-6	.	TRBJ1-4	.	16	TGTGCCAGCAGTACGATCGCTCAGGGGTCTAATGAAAAACTGTTTTTT	CASSTIAQGSNEKLFF
TRBV4-1	.	TRBJ1-1	.	16	TGCGCCAGCAGCCAAATATTGTCTCAGGCGAACACTGAAGCTTTCTTT	CASSQILSQANTEAFF
TRBV4-2	hyperexpanded	TRBJ1-5	TRBD1	15	TGTGCCAGCAGCCAGCCGGGACAGACAAATCAGCCCCAGCATTTT	CASSQPGQTNQPQHF
TRBV2	.	TRBJ2-5	.	14	TGTGCCAGCAGTCCCCAGGGGCTTCATGAGACCCAGTACTTC	CASSPQGLHETQYF
TRBV4-1	.	TRBJ1-1	TRBD1	17	TGCGCCAGCTTCCCTGTGGGACAGGGGGCGATGAACACTGAAGCTTTCTTT	CASFPVGQGAMNTEAFF
TRBV5-1	.	TRBJ2-3	.	15	TGCGCCAGCAGCTCCGGACAGACCGTCACAGATACGCAGTATTTT	CASSSGQTVTDTQYF
TRBV2	once	TRBJ2-3	.	15	TGTGCCAGCAGTGAGCCACAGATCCACACAGATACGCAGTATTTT	CASSEPQIHTDTQYF
TRBV12-3/TRBV12-4	.	TRBJ1-5	.	13	TGTGCCAGCAGTTTACAGGCCAATCAGCCCCAGCATTTT	CASSLQANQPQHF
TRBV6-5	.	TRBJ1-2	TRBD1	14	TGTGCCAGCGGGGGGGACAGGGCCTACTATGGCTACACCTTC	CASGGDRAYYGYTF
TRBV3-1/TRBV3-2	.	TRBJ2-2	TRBD2	16	TGTGCCAGCAGCCGAACTAGCGGGGTTAGCACCGGGGAGCTGTTTTTT	CASSRTSGVSTGELFF
TRBV10-3	.	TRBJ1-3	TRBD1	15	TGTGCCATCAGTGGGACAGGGTTATCCGGAAACACCATATATTTT	CAISGTGLSGNTIYF